The source of this TCR beta chain is a study of patients and donors after allogeneic stem cell transplantation. CDR1 is SQVTM, CDR2 ANQGSEA, per germline. The germline V and J ends were trimmed by 6 bases and 2 bases, with 12 bases remaining between them. This CDR3 contains 13 residues. This clonotype was found a few times. Using its own MiXCR run on the RT-PCR reads, TCRdb lists one record per CDR3 protein. The sample consists of 100,000 to 120,000 distinct CDR3 sequences, roughly 37% of them appearing once. The chain combines TRBV29-1 with TRBJ2-3, with unresolved D. The clonotype was recovered from a human donor who was either an allogeneic HSCT recipient or a stem cell or donor lymphocyte infusion donor (not recorded which). It is not recorded whose cells these are; they may come from a transplant donor. Specimen: blood, either unsorted or a sorted T cell fraction (not recorded which). The CDR3 region is CSVIRYPTDTQYF. The CDR3 DNA follows: TGCAGCGTAATCCGCTACCCCACAGATACGCAGTATTTT.